The 7 T cell receptor beta chains below come from one sample, sequenced in a study of control samples from healthy donors and cancer patients. Method: immunoSEQ multiplex PCR; TCRdb's copy keeps in-frame clones and lacks some. The sample shows some 130,000 clones, just under 95% of them seen only once. The material sequenced was blood. The receptors derive from a young man in good health.

This chain links TRBV5-6 with TRBJ1-1; 8 nucleotides agree with TRBD1. The trim removed 2 bases at V and 3 bases at J, leaving 3 bases unmatched. Germline V gene data show CDR1 as SGHDT and CDR2 as YYEEEE. The CDR3 is 14 amino acids. The CDR3 DNA reads TGTGCCAGCAGCTTTCAGGGGGCCTACACTGAAGCTTTCTTT. Translated, it gives CASSFQGAYTEAFF.

This clone was seen a single time. The J gene is TRBJ1-1, the V gene TRBV10-2; 8 nucleotides align to TRBD1. Germline V gives CDR1 WSHSY, CDR2 SAAADI. V was pared by 8 bases and J by 1 base, with 12 bases of the junction left unmatched. The CDR3 has 16 residues. CDR3: CASGDQGARGNTEAFF. Written as DNA, the CDR3 is TGCGCCAGCGGGGATCAGGGGGCTAGGGGGAACACTGAAGCTTTCTTT.

The chain joins TRBV2 to TRBJ1-6; weak D call: TRBD1 (5 bases). V was shortened by 8 bases and J by 7 bases, with 12 bases between the two germline ends. The CDR3 runs to 13 residues. Germline V lookup: CDR1 SNHLY, CDR2 FYNNEI. The CDR3 loop is CASRLRANSPLHF. As DNA, the CDR3 is TGTGCCAGCCGTCTCAGGGCGAATTCACCCCTCCACTTT.

CDR3 sequence: CASSLVRQISTDTQYF. CDR3 DNA: TGTGCCAGCAGCTTAGTCCGGCAAATAAGCACAGATACGCAGTATTTT. The chain links TRBV7-8 to TRBJ2-3; D not resolved. Germline CDR1 reads SGHVS; CDR2 reads FQNEAQ. V was trimmed by 1 base and J by 0 bases, leaving 11 bases between them. CDR3 length: 16 amino acids.

V and J are TRBV5-6 and TRBJ2-1; the D gene is possibly TRBD2 (6 bases). The V gene lost 1 base and the J gene lost 2 bases, with 13 bases spanning the gap. The CDR3 has 16 amino acids. Germline values: CDR1 SGHDT, CDR2 YYEEEE. The CDR3 loop reads CASSLKVAGTYNEQFF. The CDR3 nucleotides read TGTGCCAGCAGCTTGAAGGTTGCGGGAACCTACAATGAGCAGTTCTTC.

The rearrangement links TRBV18 to TRBJ2-6; D is possibly TRBD1 or TRBD2 (6 bases each). The CDR3 runs to 18 residues. CDR1 is KGHSH, CDR2 LQKENI, per germline. Deletions cut 4 bases from V and 0 bases from J, with 16 bases between. CDR3 residues: CASSRTGLEGSGANVLTF. The CDR3, as DNA: TGTGCCAGCTCACGAACAGGGTTGGAGGGCTCTGGGGCCAACGTCCTGACTTTC.

The chain is built from TRBV9 and TRBJ2-1; D uncertain. The CDR3 runs 11 residues. Looked up from germline, CDR1 is SGDLS and CDR2 is YYNGEE. With 4 bases removed from V and 12 bases from J, the gap between germline ends came to 11 bases. The CDR3 loop is CASSSGVRQFF. CDR3 nucleotide sequence: TGTGCCAGCAGCTCTGGGGTGCGGCAGTTCTTC.